This T cell receptor beta chain was sequenced in a study of Graves' ophthalmopathy and Graves' hyperthyroidism. On the study more broadly: The stable label applied to hyperthyroidism with no ophthalmopathy within 18 months of follow-up.

This CDR3 contains 15 residues. Germline CDR1 and CDR2: MDHEN and SYDVKM. Trimming stripped 7 bases from V and 5 bases from J, with 18 bases between. On this clonotype itself: Its target is unknown.

Amplification of the TCR beta CDR3 regions used RNA transcripts (as template). The workflow started with a first-round RT-PCR run with HTBI primers and then moved on to a second-round multiplex PCR. TCRdb reprocessed the multiplex PCR reads with MiXCR, giving one entry per CDR3 protein. The table shows about 1.1 million distinct CDR3 sequences, with about two fifths occurring only once. Patients in the hyperthyroidism group, adults aged 18 to 65, were newly diagnosed, under 2 months' duration. Ineligible for inclusion were patients with other autoimmune diseases, uncontrolled infections, pregnancy or lactation. Overall study findings and caveats: Also, most clonotypes expanded in the thyroid above 0.001 frequency appeared in blood.

The sample was peripheral blood or thyroid tissue (not recorded which). The rearrangement uses TRBV28 and TRBJ1-5; no clear D gene. The receptor's source is an adult man with Graves' hyperthyroidism. The CDR3 DNA reads TGTGCCAGCATCTCAACGACACACGCCGATCAGCCCCAGCATTTT. Its translation is CASISTTHADQPQHF.